This T cell receptor (beta chain) appears in the sequencing data of a study of shared clonotypes between healthy human individuals. Study-level information: Plates per donor: three CD4 naive, three CD4 memory, two CD8 naive, one CD8 memory. General study findings and limits: The study found roughly 5% of naive CD4 clonotypes shared across a few donors.

This clone came up a few times. Its antigen is not identified. The protocol was immunoSEQ multiplex PCR, while the TCRdb copy is restricted to in-frame clones and leaves out a portion. The repertoire holds hundreds of thousands of clones, with around three quarters as singletons. Germline V gene data show CDR1 as SNHLY and CDR2 as FYNNEI. V dropped 7 bases and J dropped 4 bases, with 17 bases sitting between them. The CDR3 is made up of 15 amino acids. This chain uses TRBV2 with TRBJ1-5; D is possibly TRBD1 (5 bases). What was sequenced was memory CD4+ T cells sorted from blood. Noted subset: CD45RA-negative fraction. The sequence was collected from a woman in her 30s in good health. The chain's CDR3 is CASKSQLGTNQPQHF. Written as DNA, the CDR3 is TGTGCCAGCAAGAGCCAGTTGGGGACGAATCAGCCCCAGCATTTT.